The next 30 T cell receptor beta chains were all read from a single sample in a study of shared clonotypes between healthy human individuals. Clones were read by immunoSEQ multiplex PCR, and TCRdb kept only the in-frame ones, dropping some. The sample has 95,000 to 120,000 clones, under 70% seen once. The sequencing sample was made of memory CD8+ T cells sorted from blood. The subset denotes: CD45RO+ cells pooled with CCR7-negative TemRA cells. These receptors were obtained from a woman aged 30 to 39 in good health.

About this clone: A read error likely explains this, since a far larger clone differs by one base. This sequence joins TRBV7-6 and TRBJ1-1; D may be TRBD1 (6 bases). The V end lost 3 bases, the J end lost 6 bases, and 20 bases lay between the germline ends. The CDR3 runs to 16 residues. In germline, CDR1 is SGHVS, CDR2 FNYEAQ. CDR3 loop: CASSFVLGGGISEAFF. The CDR3 DNA follows: TGTGCCAGCAGCTTCGTCCTGGGGGGGGGCATCTCTGAAGCTTTCTTT.

V and J are TRBV28 and TRBJ1-5, with 9 bases matching TRBD1. V was pared by 8 bases and J by 4 bases, with 9 bases of the junction left unmatched. CDR1 is MDHEN, CDR2 SYDVKM, per germline. The CDR3 has 15 residues. The CDR3 sequence is CASRSYGQGNQPQHF. The CDR3 nucleotides read TGTGCCAGCCGAAGTTATGGACAGGGGAATCAGCCCCAGCATTTT.

CDR3 nucleotide sequence: TGTGCCAGTAGTTCGGCCCCTGATGGGGCCAACGTCCTGACTTTC. Protein sequence: CASSSAPDGANVLTF. The V gene is TRBV19, the J gene TRBJ2-6; D is undetermined. V dropped 5 bases and J dropped 3 bases, with 11 bases sitting between them. Germline V lookup: CDR1 LNHDA, CDR2 SQIVND (reference sequence). CDR3 length: 15 amino acids.

Comments on this clone: A read error may explain this, as a much larger clone is one base away. The V and J genes are TRBV11-2 and TRBJ2-7; the D gene could be TRBD1 or TRBD2 (5 bases each). CDR3 length: 14 residues. V shed 6 bases and J shed 6 bases, with 18 bases lying between them. The V gene's germline CDR1 is SGHAT and CDR2 FQNNGV. The CDR3 DNA follows: TGTGCCAGCAGTTCACGGGACGGGGTAAGCGAGCAGTACTTC. Encoded protein: CASSSRDGVSEQYF.

The chain couples TRBV7-6 to TRBJ2-2; unclear D gene. V gave up 4 bases and J gave up 1 base, with 13 bases separating them. The length of the CDR3 is 16 residues. Germline values: CDR1 SGHVS, CDR2 FNYEAQ. CDR3 amino acids: CASSYEIRMNTGELFF. The CDR3 nucleotides read TGTGCCAGCAGCTACGAAATTAGGATGAACACCGGGGAGCTGTTTTTT.

This clone was seen just once. V and J are TRBV2 and TRBJ2-5; D is unresolved. Germline V gene data show CDR1 as SNHLY and CDR2 as FYNNEI. Trimming shortened V by 6 bases and J by 1 base, and 15 bases separated the two germline ends. This CDR3 has 15 amino acids. The CDR3 DNA reads as TGTGCCAGCAGCCCCGCAGGCCCCATCCAAGAGACCCAGTACTTC. Its protein is CASSPAGPIQETQYF.

In this sample, this clone turned up many times. Other DNA sequences in the sample encode the same CDR3. The chain uses TRBV6-4 and TRBJ2-3; D not resolved. From germline, CDR1 is MRHNA and CDR2 SNTAGT. Trimming removed 8 bases at V and 0 bases at J, with 9 bases between. The CDR3 loop spans 13 amino acids. As DNA, the CDR3 is TGTGCCAGCTCATCCGGGAGCACAGATACGCAGTATTTT. Translation: CASSSGSTDTQYF.

The V and J genes are TRBV6-4 and TRBJ2-1; the D is unclear. V lost 4 bases, J lost 2 bases, and 12 bases lay in between. The CDR3 contains 15 residues. Germline V gene sequence: CDR1 MRHNA, CDR2 SNTAGT. DNA of the CDR3: TGTGCCAGCAGTGCAGGCCCCAAACCCTACAATGAGCAGTTCTTC. Protein product: CASSAGPKPYNEQFF.

The chain joins TRBV21-1 to TRBJ2-3; the table calls TRBD2, which could not be checked here. TRBV21-1 has pseudogene status. This CDR3 spans 13 amino acids. The chain's CDR3 is CASSRGGGDTQYF. CDR3 nucleotide sequence: TGTGCCAGCAGCCGCGGGGGCGGGGATACGCAGTATTTT.

V usage is TRBV6-6 and J usage is TRBJ2-1; D is possibly TRBD1 (5 bases). CDR3 length: 15 amino acids. The germline V and J ends were trimmed by 0 bases and 8 bases, with 14 bases remaining between them. Germline V gene lookup returns CDR1 MNHNY and CDR2 SVGAGI (reference sequence). CDR3 coding DNA: TGTGCCAGCAGTTACTCTCGCGCAGGGTCCGATGAGCAGTTCTTC. Its protein product is CASSYSRAGSDEQFF.

J is TRBJ2-5 and V is TRBV5-1; D remains unclear. This CDR3 has 15 amino acids. Trimming pared 0 bases from V and 2 bases from J, leaving 11 bases between. Per germline, CDR1 SGHRS and CDR2 YFSETQ. The CDR3 DNA reads as TGCGCCAGCAGCTTGGTTGGTAGTCAGCAAGAGACCCAGTACTTC. Its protein product is CASSLVGSQQETQYF.

The chain uses TRBV11-2 and TRBJ2-7, with a tentative D call TRBD2 (6 bases). This CDR3 region has 18 residues. CDR1 SGHAT and CDR2 FQNNGV come from the germline V gene. Trimming shortened V by 1 base and J by 2 bases, and 21 bases separated the two germline ends. CDR3 sequence (DNA): TGTGCCAGCAGCTTAGGATGGGGAGGTGGACATCCGACCTACGAGCAGTACTTC. As protein: CASSLGWGGGHPTYEQYF. Variable domain in full (rest from reference TRBV11-2 and TRBJ2-7): EAGVAQSPRYKIIEKRQSVAFWCNPISGHATLYWYQQILGQGPKLLIQFQNNGVVDDSQLPKDRFSAERLKGVDSTLKIQPAKLEDSAVYLCASSLGWGGGHPTYEQYFGPGTRLTVT.

This chain joins TRBV10-1 and TRBJ2-1; 15 bases are shared with TRBD2. Germline trimming cut 10 bases from V and 6 bases from J; bases unmatched to any gene: 13. Per germline, CDR1 WNHNN and CDR2 SYGVQD (reference sequence). The CDR3 has 17 amino acids. In nucleotides, the CDR3 is TGCGCCATCATCTCCGGGACTAGCGGGAGGAACCCCAATGAGCAGTTCTTC. Amino acids: CAIISGTSGRNPNEQFF.

The chain recombines TRBV7-9 with TRBJ2-1; D remains unclear. The germline gives CDR1 SEHNR, CDR2 FQNEAQ (reference sequence). This CDR3 has 15 amino acids. Trimming left V 0 bases short and J 9 bases short, with 15 bases between. CDR3 DNA sequence: TGTGCCAGCAGCTTAGCAGCCAGGAGTGTGGGTGAGCAGTTCTTC. Translation: CASSLAARSVGEQFF.

The chain links TRBV11-3 to TRBJ2-5; 7 bases map to TRBD1. From germline, CDR1 is SGHNT and CDR2 YENEEA. The CDR3 is 13 residues long. J lost 5 bases, V lost 5 bases, and 5 bases had no gene match. CDR3 protein: CASSRQGPETQYF. CDR3 nucleotides: TGTGCCAGCAGCCGACAGGGACCGGAGACCCAGTACTTC.

On this clone itself: Within the sample, other DNA sequences also encode this same CDR3. This sequence joins TRBV27 and TRBJ2-7; D is unresolved. This CDR3 comprises 13 residues. V lost 0 bases and J 2 bases, leaving 5 bases between the germline ends. CDR1 is MNHEY and CDR2 is SMNVEV in the germline V gene (reference sequence). CDR3 sequence reads: CASSLSGAYEQYF. The DNA of the CDR3 is TGTGCCAGCAGTTTATCGGGCGCCTACGAGCAGTACTTC.

This chain links TRBV27 with TRBJ2-2; 9 bases are shared with TRBD2. Germline V gene sequence: CDR1 MNHEY, CDR2 SMNVEV (reference sequence). The CDR3 loop spans 16 amino acids. V lost 6 bases to trimming and J lost 1 base; unmatched junction nucleotides: 6. CDR3 in amino acids: CASRLGTSWNTGELFF. In nucleotides, the CDR3 is TGTGCCAGCAGACTGGGGACTAGCTGGAACACCGGGGAGCTGTTTTTT.

The chain recombines TRBV6-1 with TRBJ1-2; no clear D gene. Germline lookup yields CDR1 MNHNS and CDR2 SASEGT. This CDR3 spans 15 amino acids. V was pared by 2 bases and J by 3 bases, with 13 bases between. CDR3 loop: CASSETDGWDYGYTF. Written as DNA, the CDR3 is TGTGCCAGCAGTGAAACCGACGGCTGGGACTATGGCTACACCTTC.

This clone was seen a few times. The rearrangement uses TRBV18 and TRBJ1-5; D remains unclear. The germline gives CDR1 KGHSH, CDR2 LQKENI. The CDR3 has 13 amino acids. V lost 6 bases and J 9 bases, leaving 15 bases between the germline ends. The CDR3 here is CASSFQVTGPQHF. DNA of the CDR3: TGTGCCAGCTCCTTCCAGGTCACCGGGCCCCAGCATTTT.

This clone showed up many times. CDR3 bases: TGCGCCAGCAGCTCGGGTTGGGGACAGGGTCGTCCCGAGCAGTACTTC. Translating it yields CASSSGWGQGRPEQYF. The chain links TRBV5-1 to TRBJ2-7, with 9 bases fitting TRBD1. The CDR3 is made up of 16 amino acids. The germline V gene has CDR1 SGHRS and CDR2 YFSETQ. J was trimmed by 6 bases and V by 3 bases; bases with no gene match: 13.

The table lists this clone with a few counts. The chain employs TRBV6-4 and TRBJ2-1, with 8 bases identical to TRBD1. In germline, CDR1 is MRHNA, CDR2 SNTAGT. There are 16 residues in the CDR3. V shed 5 bases, J shed 8 bases, and the junction held 14 bases outside the gene matches. As DNA, the CDR3 is TGTGCCAGCAGTCAAAGCGGACAGGGCCCTGGCGATGAGCAGTTCTTC. It encodes CASSQSGQGPGDEQFF.

This clone was detected ten times or more. The rearrangement links TRBV28 to TRBJ1-1, with TRBD1 as a possible D gene (5 bases). The CDR3 length is 15 residues. Germline-derived CDR1 and CDR2 are MDHEN and SYDVKM. Trimming cost V 1 base and J 5 bases, with 14 bases left between them. CDR3 residues: CASSLYGAGGTEAFF. The CDR3 region has the DNA TGTGCCAGCAGTTTATACGGAGCCGGGGGGACTGAAGCTTTCTTT.

This clone was found a few times. CDR3: CASSGTGTLGETQYF. Written as DNA, the CDR3 is TGTGCCAGCAGTGGGACAGGAACCCTGGGGGAGACCCAGTACTTC. V is TRBV25-1 and J is TRBJ2-5, with 7 bases identical to TRBD1. Germline V lookup: CDR1 MGHDK, CDR2 SYGVNS. The CDR3 is 15 amino acids. V trimming: 4 bases; J trimming: 5 bases; junction bases outside the gene matches: 10.

The table lists this clone with a few counts. The chain has TRBV6-4 and TRBJ1-1, with TRBD1 matching 7 bases. Germline CDR1 is MRHNA and CDR2 is SNTAGT. There are 14 residues in the CDR3. V dropped 5 bases and J dropped 1; count of bases not matched to a gene: 4. The CDR3 DNA follows: TGTGCCAGCAGTTACACAGGGGAGAACACTGAAGCTTTCTTT. As protein: CASSYTGENTEAFF.

This clone was observed many times. V is TRBV15 and J is TRBJ2-7; 12 bases match TRBD2. Germline V CDR1 and CDR2: LNHNV, YYDKDF (reference sequence). J was trimmed by 5 bases and V by 4 bases; bases with no gene match: 6. The CDR3 runs to 15 residues. This chain's CDR3 is CATSKETSGSNEQYF. Here the CDR3 DNA reads TGTGCCACCAGCAAGGAGACTAGCGGGAGTAACGAGCAGTACTTC.

This sequence joins TRBV6-5 and TRBJ1-2; D is unresolved. Per germline, CDR1 MNHEY and CDR2 SVGAGI. Trimming removed 6 bases from V and 3 bases from J, with 11 bases in between. This CDR3 is 13 amino acids long. The CDR3: CASRKDGYYGYTF. DNA for the CDR3: TGTGCCAGCAGGAAGGACGGATACTATGGCTACACCTTC.

The chain combines TRBV2 with TRBJ2-1; D is unclear. The length of the CDR3 is 14 residues. Germline-derived CDR1 and CDR2 are SNHLY and FYNNEI. Trimming cost V 8 bases and J 4 bases, with 15 bases left between them. The CDR3 DNA follows: TGTGCCAGCCTAGTATCCCAATTTTACAATGAGCAGTTCTTC. Protein sequence: CASLVSQFYNEQFF.

This rearrangement joins TRBV28 to TRBJ2-5, with TRBD2 matching 10 bases. The germline V gene encodes CDR1 MDHEN and CDR2 SYDVKM. The CDR3 loop spans 15 amino acids. After removal of 3 bases from V and 2 bases from J, the junction contained 3 bases not matched to a gene. The DNA for the CDR3 is TGTGCCAGCAGTTTCGGGACTAGCGATCAAGAGACCCAGTACTTC. It codes for CASSFGTSDQETQYF.

The V gene is TRBV13, the J gene TRBJ2-7; D unclear. This CDR3 is built from 14 residues. Germline values: CDR1 PRHDT, CDR2 FYEKMQ (reference sequence). V lost 3 bases, J lost 2 bases, and 11 bases lay in between. Here the CDR3 DNA reads TGTGCCAGCAGCTTCTCGGACCGCACCTACGAGCAGTACTTC. Protein: CASSFSDRTYEQYF.

This clone appeared many times. The V and J genes are TRBV27 and TRBJ2-5, with D possibly matching TRBD2 (6 bases). Germline-derived CDR1 and CDR2 are MNHEY and SMNVEV (reference sequence). CDR3 length equals 14 residues. V lost 6 bases and J 3 bases, leaving 14 bases between the germline ends. CDR3 bases: TGTGCCAGCAGATCCTGGTCGGGGGAAGAGACCCAGTACTTC. As protein: CASRSWSGEETQYF.